The present T cell receptor (beta chain) was sequenced within a study of T cell responses to AZD1222 COVID-19 vaccine. Pooled in the analysis were second doses at about 4 or about 12 weeks. This clone was counted a single time. Its antigen is not known. General observations from the study: Just a handful of AZD1222 recipients were seropositive at baseline. Possibly, clonal diversity was underestimated; donors were largely white British and included more females. Spike-specific TCR depth and breadth grew after two AZD1222 doses.

Germline lookup yields CDR1 SNHLY and CDR2 FYNNEI. Between the trimmed V and J ends, which lost 0 bases and 9 bases, there was a span of 8 bases. The CDR3 runs 12 residues. TCRdb keeps only in-frame clones here, not all; method: immunoSEQ multiplex PCR. The sample lists some 110,000 clones; around 90% were seen once. The chain uses TRBV2 and TRBJ2-5; the D gene could be TRBD1 or TRBD2 (5 bases each). Sample: peripheral blood, taken 28 days after the second AZD1222 dose. This TCR came from an adult who received the AZD1222 COVID-19 vaccine. The CDR3 loop is CASSEAQGAQYF. In DNA form, the CDR3 reads TGTGCCAGCAGTGAAGCCCAGGGAGCCCAGTACTTC. Drawing the rest from reference TRBV2 and TRBJ2-5, the complete variable domain is EPEVTQTPSHQVTQMGQEVILRCVPISNHLYFYWYRQILGQKVEFLVSFYNNEISEKSEIFDDQFSVERPDGSNFTLKIRSTKLEDSAMYFCASSEAQGAQYFGPGTRLLVL.